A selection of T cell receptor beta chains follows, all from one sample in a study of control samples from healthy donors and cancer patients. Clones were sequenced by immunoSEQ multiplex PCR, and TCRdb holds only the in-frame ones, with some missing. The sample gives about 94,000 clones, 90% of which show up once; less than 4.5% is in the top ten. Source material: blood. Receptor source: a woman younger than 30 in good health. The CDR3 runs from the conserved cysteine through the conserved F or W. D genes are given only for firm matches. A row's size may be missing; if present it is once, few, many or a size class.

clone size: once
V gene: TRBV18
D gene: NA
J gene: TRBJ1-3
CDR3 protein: CASSPYRESTGNTIYF
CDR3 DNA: TGTGCCAGCTCCCCATACAGGGAATCGACCGGAAACACCATATATTTT

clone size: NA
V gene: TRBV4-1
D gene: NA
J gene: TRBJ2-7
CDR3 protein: CASSPGSKYEQYF
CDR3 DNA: TGCGCCAGCAGCCCAGGGAGTAAATACGAGCAGTACTTC

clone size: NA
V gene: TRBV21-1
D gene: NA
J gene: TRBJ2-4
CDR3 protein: CARRWVGTPVAKNIQYF
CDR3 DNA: TGTGCCAGACGATGGGTAGGGACCCCGGTAGCCAAAAACATTCAGTACTTC

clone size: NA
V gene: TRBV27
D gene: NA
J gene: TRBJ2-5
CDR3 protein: CASSFRAGETQYF
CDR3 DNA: TGTGCCAGCAGTTTCAGGGCGGGAGAGACCCAGTACTTC

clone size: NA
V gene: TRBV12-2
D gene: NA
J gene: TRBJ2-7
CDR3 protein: CASRLRLNHYEQYF
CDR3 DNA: TGTGCAAGTCGCTTGAGACTAAACCACTACGAGCAGTACTTC

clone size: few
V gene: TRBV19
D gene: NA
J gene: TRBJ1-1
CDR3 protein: CASSISASNTEAFF
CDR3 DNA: TGTGCCAGTAGTATCTCCGCCTCTAACACTGAAGCTTTCTTT

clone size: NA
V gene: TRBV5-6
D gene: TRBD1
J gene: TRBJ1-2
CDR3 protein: CASSPGQGGYGYTF
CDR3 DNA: TGTGCCAGCAGCCCAGGACAGGGGGGCTATGGCTACACCTTC

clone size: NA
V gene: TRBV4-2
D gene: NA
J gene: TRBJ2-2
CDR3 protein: CASSQALLATGELFF
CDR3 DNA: TGTGCCAGCAGCCAAGCCCTCCTAGCGACCGGGGAGCTGTTTTTT

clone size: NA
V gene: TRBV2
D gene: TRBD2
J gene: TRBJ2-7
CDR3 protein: CASVREGYEQYF
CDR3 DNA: TGTGCCAGCGTCAGGGAGGGTTACGAGCAGTACTTC

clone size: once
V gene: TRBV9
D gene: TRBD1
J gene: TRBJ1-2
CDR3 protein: CASSVGDSLGEGYTF
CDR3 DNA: TGTGCCAGCAGCGTAGGGGACAGCCTAGGAGAGGGCTACACCTTC

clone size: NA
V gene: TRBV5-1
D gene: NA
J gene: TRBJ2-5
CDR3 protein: CASSGGGYQETQYF
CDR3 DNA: TGCGCCAGCAGCGGAGGGGGGTATCAAGAGACCCAGTACTTC

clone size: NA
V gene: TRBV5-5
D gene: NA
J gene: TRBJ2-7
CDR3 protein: CASSPSRDVYEQYF
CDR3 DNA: TGTGCCAGCAGCCCGTCCCGGGACGTCTACGAGCAGTACTTC

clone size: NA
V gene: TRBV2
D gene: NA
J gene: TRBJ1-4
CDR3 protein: CASSEVEKLFF
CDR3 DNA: TGTGCCAGCAGCGAAGTAGAAAAACTGTTTTTT

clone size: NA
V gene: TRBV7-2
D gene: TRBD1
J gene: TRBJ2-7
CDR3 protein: CASSFSGTDYEQYF
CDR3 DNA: TGTGCCAGCAGCTTCTCCGGGACAGATTACGAGCAGTACTTC

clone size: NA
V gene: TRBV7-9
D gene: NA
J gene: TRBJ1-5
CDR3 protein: CASSRLAGQPQHF
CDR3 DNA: TGTGCCAGCAGCCGGCTCGCTGGTCAGCCCCAGCATTTT

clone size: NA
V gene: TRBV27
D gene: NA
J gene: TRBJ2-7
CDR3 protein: CASNVRAGPWDEQYF
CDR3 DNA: TGTGCCAGCAACGTAAGGGCAGGGCCCTGGGACGAGCAGTACTTC

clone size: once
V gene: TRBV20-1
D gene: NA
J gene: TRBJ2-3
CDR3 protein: CSATTDTQYF
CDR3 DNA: TGCAGTGCTACCACAGATACGCAGTATTTT

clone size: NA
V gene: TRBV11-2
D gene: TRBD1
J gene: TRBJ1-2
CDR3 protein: CASSLDRTGGGYTF
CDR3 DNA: TGTGCCAGCAGCTTAGACCGGACAGGGGGTGGCTACACCTTC

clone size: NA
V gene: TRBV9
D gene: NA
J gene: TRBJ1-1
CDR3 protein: CASSHQGGLAVSNTEAFF
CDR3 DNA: TGTGCCAGCAGCCACCAAGGGGGTTTGGCGGTATCGAACACTGAAGCTTTCTTT

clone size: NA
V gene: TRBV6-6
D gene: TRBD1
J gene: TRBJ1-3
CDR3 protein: CATDRGPGNTIYF
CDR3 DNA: TGTGCCACCGACAGGGGGCCTGGAAACACCATATATTTT

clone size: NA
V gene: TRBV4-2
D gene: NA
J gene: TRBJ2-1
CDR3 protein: CASSQDRGQTYNEQFF
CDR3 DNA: TGTGCCAGCAGCCAAGACAGGGGCCAGACCTACAATGAGCAGTTCTTC

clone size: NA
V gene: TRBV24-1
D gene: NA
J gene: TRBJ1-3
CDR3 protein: CATSDPGSSGNTIYF
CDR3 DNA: TGTGCCACCAGTGATCCAGGGAGCTCTGGAAACACCATATATTTT

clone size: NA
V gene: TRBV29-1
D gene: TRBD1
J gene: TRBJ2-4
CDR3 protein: CSVGSRDRKRNIQYF
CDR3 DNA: TGCAGCGTGGGAAGCCGGGACAGGAAGAGAAACATTCAGTACTTC

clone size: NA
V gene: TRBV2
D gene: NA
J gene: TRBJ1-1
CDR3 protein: CASSGISLAFF
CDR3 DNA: TGTGCCAGCAGTGGCATTTCCTTGGCTTTCTTT

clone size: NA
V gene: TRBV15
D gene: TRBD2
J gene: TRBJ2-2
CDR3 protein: CATSPRAGATTGELFF
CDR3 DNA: TGTGCCACCAGCCCGCGAGCGGGGGCGACCACCGGGGAGCTGTTTTTT

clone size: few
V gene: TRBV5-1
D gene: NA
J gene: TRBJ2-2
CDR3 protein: CASSLDPGELFF
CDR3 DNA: TGCGCCAGCAGCTTGGACCCCGGGGAGCTGTTTTTT

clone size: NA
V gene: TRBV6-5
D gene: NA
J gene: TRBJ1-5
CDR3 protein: CASSYSGGSQPQHF
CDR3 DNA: TGTGCCAGCAGTTACTCGGGGGGTAGTCAGCCCCAGCATTTT

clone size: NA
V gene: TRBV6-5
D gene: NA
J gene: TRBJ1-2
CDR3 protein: CATSGPPLYGYTF
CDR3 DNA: TGTGCCACCTCAGGTCCCCCGCTTTATGGCTACACCTTC

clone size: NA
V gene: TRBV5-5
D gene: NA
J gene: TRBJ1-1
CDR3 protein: CASSYREGNTEAFF
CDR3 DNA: TGTGCCAGCAGCTATCGGGAGGGGAACACTGAAGCTTTCTTT

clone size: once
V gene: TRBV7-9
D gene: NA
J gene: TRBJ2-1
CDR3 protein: CASTLTVQGNEQFF
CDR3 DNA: TGTGCCAGCACCCTTACGGTACAGGGAAATGAGCAGTTCTTC

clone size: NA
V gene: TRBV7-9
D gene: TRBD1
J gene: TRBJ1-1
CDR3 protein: CASSLIFGRQGRLAEAFF
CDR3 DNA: TGTGCCAGCAGCTTAATTTTCGGTCGACAGGGACGTTTGGCTGAAGCTTTCTTT

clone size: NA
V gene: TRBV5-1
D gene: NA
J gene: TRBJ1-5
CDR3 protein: CASSLDGSGNQPQHF
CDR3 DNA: TGCGCCAGCAGCTTGGACGGGTCAGGCAATCAGCCCCAGCATTTT

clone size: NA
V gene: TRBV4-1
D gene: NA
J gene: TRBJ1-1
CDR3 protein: CASSRGGDAEAFF
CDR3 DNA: TGCGCCAGCAGCCGAGGGGGAGACGCTGAAGCTTTCTTT

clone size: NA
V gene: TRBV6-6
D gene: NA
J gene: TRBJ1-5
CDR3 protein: CASRPDRNQPQHF
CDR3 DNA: TGTGCCAGCAGACCTGATCGGAATCAGCCCCAGCATTTT

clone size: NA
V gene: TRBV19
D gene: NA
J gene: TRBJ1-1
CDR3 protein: CASSIRGASEAFF
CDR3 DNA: TGTGCCAGTAGTATAAGGGGGGCCTCTGAAGCTTTCTTT

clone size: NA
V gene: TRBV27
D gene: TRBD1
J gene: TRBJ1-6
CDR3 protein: CASSGTGDSSPLHF
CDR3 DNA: TGTGCCAGCAGTGGGACAGGGGATAGTTCACCCCTCCACTTT

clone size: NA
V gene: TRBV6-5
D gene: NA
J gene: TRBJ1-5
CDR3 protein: CASRWRTPNQPQHF
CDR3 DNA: TGTGCCAGCAGGTGGAGGACACCCAATCAGCCCCAGCATTTT

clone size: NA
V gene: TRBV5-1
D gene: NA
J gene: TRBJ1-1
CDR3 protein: CASRGPTKAFF
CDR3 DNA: TGCGCCAGCAGGGGGCCCACTAAAGCTTTCTTT

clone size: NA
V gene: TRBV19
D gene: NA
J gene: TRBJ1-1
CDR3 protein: CASSIARLSTEAFF
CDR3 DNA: TGTGCCAGTAGTATAGCGAGGCTGAGCACTGAAGCTTTCTTT

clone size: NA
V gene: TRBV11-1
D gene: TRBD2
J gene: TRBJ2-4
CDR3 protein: CASSPSTSGPNIQYF
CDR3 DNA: TGTGCCAGCAGCCCATCGACTAGCGGACCCAACATTCAGTACTTC

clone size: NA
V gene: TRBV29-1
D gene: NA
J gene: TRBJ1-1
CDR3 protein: CSVSPIYLLNTEAFF
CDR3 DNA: TGCAGCGTGTCCCCGATTTACCTTCTGAACACTGAAGCTTTCTTT

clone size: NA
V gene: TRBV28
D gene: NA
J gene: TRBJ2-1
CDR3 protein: CASSPPAGVNEQFF
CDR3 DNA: TGTGCCAGCAGCCCTCCCGCAGGGGTAAATGAGCAGTTCTTC

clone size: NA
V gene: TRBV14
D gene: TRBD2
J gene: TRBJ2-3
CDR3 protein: CASSHGTSGSTDTQYF
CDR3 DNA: TGTGCCAGCAGCCACGGAACTAGCGGGAGCACAGATACGCAGTATTTT

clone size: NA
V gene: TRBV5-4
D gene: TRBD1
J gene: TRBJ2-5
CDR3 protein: CASSRDRVGETQYF
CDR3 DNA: TGTGCCAGCAGCCGGGACAGGGTCGGAGAGACCCAGTACTTC

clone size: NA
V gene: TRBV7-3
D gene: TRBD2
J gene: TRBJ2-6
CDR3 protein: CASSSAGGGSGANVLTF
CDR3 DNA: TGTGCCAGCAGCTCAGCGGGGGGGGGCTCTGGGGCCAACGTCCTGACTTTC

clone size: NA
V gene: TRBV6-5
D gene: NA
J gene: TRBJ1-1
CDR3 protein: CASSHGTLVTEAFF
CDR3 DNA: TGTGCCAGCAGTCATGGGACTCTTGTCACTGAAGCTTTCTTT

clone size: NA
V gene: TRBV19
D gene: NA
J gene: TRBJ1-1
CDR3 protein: CASSGMDGGTTEAFF
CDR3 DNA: TGTGCCAGTAGTGGAATGGACGGGGGTACGACTGAAGCTTTCTTT

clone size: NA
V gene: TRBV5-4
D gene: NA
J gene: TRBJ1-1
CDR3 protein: CASSSNEKNTEAFF
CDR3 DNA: TGTGCCAGCAGCTCGAACGAGAAGAACACTGAAGCTTTCTTT

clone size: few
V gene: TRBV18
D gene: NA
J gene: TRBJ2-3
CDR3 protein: CASSPTFSTDTQYF
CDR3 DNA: TGTGCCAGCTCACCGACATTTAGCACAGATACGCAGTATTTT

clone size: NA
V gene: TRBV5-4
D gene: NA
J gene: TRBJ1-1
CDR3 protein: CASSPGPNTEAFF
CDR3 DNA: TGTGCCAGCAGTCCGGGCCCGAACACTGAAGCTTTCTTT

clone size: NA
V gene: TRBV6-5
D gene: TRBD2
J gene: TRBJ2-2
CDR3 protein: CASSRSGTKAGELFF
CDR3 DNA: TGTGCCAGCAGCCGCTCCGGGACTAAAGCCGGGGAGCTGTTTTTT

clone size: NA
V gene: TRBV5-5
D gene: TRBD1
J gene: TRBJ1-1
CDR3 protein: CASSWGQGGTEAFF
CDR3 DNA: TGTGCCAGCAGTTGGGGACAGGGGGGCACTGAAGCTTTCTTT

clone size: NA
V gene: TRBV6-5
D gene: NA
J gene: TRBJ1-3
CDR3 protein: CASSYSNGNTIYF
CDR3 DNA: TGTGCCAGCAGTTACTCGAATGGAAACACCATATATTTT

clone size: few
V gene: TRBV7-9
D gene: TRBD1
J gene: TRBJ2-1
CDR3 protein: CASSLGTGDYNEQFF
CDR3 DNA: TGTGCCAGCAGCTTAGGAACAGGGGACTACAATGAGCAGTTCTTC

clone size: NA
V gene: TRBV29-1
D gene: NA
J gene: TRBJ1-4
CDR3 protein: CSVDKGDSGEKLFF
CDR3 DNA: TGCAGCGTGGACAAGGGGGATTCTGGTGAAAAACTGTTTTTT

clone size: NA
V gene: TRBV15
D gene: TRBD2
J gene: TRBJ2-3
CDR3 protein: CATSSQRGSGDTQYF
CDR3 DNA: TGTGCCACCAGCAGCCAGCGGGGGAGCGGAGATACGCAGTATTTT